These T cell receptor beta chains were read from a single sample in a study. TCRdb called the 5' RACE reads again in MiXCR, with one record for every CDR3 protein. The table has 50,000 to 65,000 distinct CDR3 sequences, 28% seen once. Sequencing was carried out using tumor-infiltrating memory CD4+ T cells sorted from the breast tumor. The source of these receptors is a female donor with breast cancer. The CDR3 runs from the conserved cysteine through the conserved F or W. The order of the fields is J gene, clone size, V gene, CDR3 protein. For some rows the clone size is stated as once, few or many, or as a class when expanded; others skip it.

TRBJ2-1,few,TRBV28,CASSSPGGFEFF
TRBJ2-3,.,TRBV7-9,CASSLEGPDTQYF
TRBJ2-2,.,TRBV5-1,CASSLMGSGNTGELFF
TRBJ2-1,few,TRBV5-1,CASRASGRAGILGEQFF
TRBJ2-2,few,TRBV9,CASSVQGHTGELFF
TRBJ1-1,many,TRBV12-3/TRBV12-4,CASSRDSRAEAFF
TRBJ1-1,few,TRBV6-5,CASMARRAATEAFF
TRBJ2-6,.,TRBV5-5,CASSLDRNNVLTF
TRBJ2-1,few,TRBV5-6,CASSIPGQHNEQFF
TRBJ2-1,.,TRBV7-3,CASSLTSGSVNNEQFF
TRBJ1-5,few,TRBV6-6,CASSSNSNQPQHF
TRBJ1-3,.,TRBV6-5,CASSLSPGTEYTICF
TRBJ2-5,.,TRBV24-1,CATSGWSSGSRETQYF
TRBJ1-4,.,TRBV4-3,CASSQDGAGMGKLFF
TRBJ2-3,few,TRBV20-1,CSVPRGPRSTDTQYF
TRBJ2-2,.,TRBV7-2,CASTRGGPRTGELFF
TRBJ2-3,.,TRBV9,CASSEFTDTQYF
TRBJ1-6,few,TRBV6-1,CASSGQGNSPLHF
TRBJ2-3,few,TRBV6-5,CASSTRRTDTQYF
TRBJ2-1,.,TRBV24-1,CATSDRRNEQFF
TRBJ2-5,.,TRBV5-4,CASNKQGLWQETQYF
TRBJ2-5,.,TRBV10-2,CASSDGETQYF
TRBJ1-2,.,TRBV28,CASSLRGRNYGYTF
TRBJ1-3,medium-sized,TRBV7-2,CASSLDRAAGNTIYF
TRBJ2-5,few,TRBV7-9,CASSSGDGATQETQYF
TRBJ2-7,.,TRBV18,CASSPPETGVYEQYF
TRBJ1-5,few,TRBV12-3/TRBV12-4,CASSLGDVSNQPQHF
TRBJ2-5,.,TRBV28,CATSGETQYF
TRBJ2-7,few,TRBV4-2,CASSEGQSVPYEQYF
TRBJ2-7,.,TRBV7-2,CASSLGYPYEQYF
TRBJ1-1,few,TRBV6-2/TRBV6-3,CASSVIAHEAFF
TRBJ2-2,.,TRBV15,CATSRGTSGRTGELFF
TRBJ2-7,.,TRBV7-2,CDSSLSGTEQYF
TRBJ1-1,many,TRBV6-5,CASRDGERGTEAFF
TRBJ2-5,.,TRBV2,CASATSGIQETQYF
TRBJ2-3,.,TRBV7-9,CASSLAAYTDTQYF
TRBJ2-1,few,TRBV20-1,CSAEGQVVYNEQFF
TRBJ2-5,.,TRBV7-2,CASSLGFETQYF
TRBJ2-1,.,TRBV28,CASSSYGIGKNEQFF
TRBJ1-1,few,TRBV5-1,CASSSRDTTTEAFF
TRBJ1-1,.,TRBV7-3,CASSSDQNTEAFF
TRBJ1-4,.,TRBV21-1,CASDVEGRRGQPNEKLFF
TRBJ2-1,.,TRBV19,CASSILPGQGAVEQFF
TRBJ2-2,.,TRBV7-9,CASSWWTSGNTGELFF
TRBJ2-7,few,TRBV20-1,CSARVNYEQYF
TRBJ2-7,few,TRBV12-3/TRBV12-4,CASMDRSYEQYF
TRBJ1-5,many,TRBV6-5,CASQGPNQPQHF
TRBJ1-2,.,TRBV6-5,CASTKKGQGASGYTF
TRBJ2-7,.,TRBV6-1,CSSEDSALYEQYF
TRBJ1-1,.,TRBV2,CASSVGQGGEAFF
TRBJ2-4,few,TRBV7-2,CASSLGGRYNIQYF
TRBJ2-2,few,TRBV5-1,CASSLDYANTGELFF
TRBJ2-7,.,TRBV5-6,CASSSSRRDEQYF
TRBJ2-1,few,TRBV6-1,CASSQDGSSYNEQFF
TRBJ2-2,.,TRBV25-1,CASSEYIGSSTGELFF
TRBJ2-7,.,TRBV5-1,CASSLNGGGYEQYF
TRBJ1-5,.,TRBV12-3/TRBV12-4,CASSRSGTEQPQHF